The 27 T cell receptor beta chains below were found in one sample sequenced in a study of beta chain features in type 1 diabetes. Findings and caveats of the study: In all four CD4+ subsets, TCRB CDR3 length was significantly, moderately reduced in type 1 diabetes.

Which antigens these TCRs recognize remains unknown. Every bit of the isolated RNA underwent reverse transcription, so sequencing read expressed TCRB transcripts. Generated by immunoSEQ multiplex PCR, the TCRdb table keeps only in-frame clones and is missing some. The data contain fewer than 200,000 clones, approximately 10% of them seen just once; the ten biggest clones take up more than 0.4%. The sample comprised central memory CD4+ T cells from blood. Receptors originate from a man aged 30 to 45 with type 1 diabetes.

This chain connects TRBV18 to TRBJ2-2, with TRBD1 identical over 10 bases. V was pared by 5 bases and J by 3 bases, with 3 bases of the junction left unmatched. Germline loops: CDR1 KGHSH, CDR2 LQKENI. CDR3 length equals 15 residues. CDR3 loop: CASSDGTGDTGELFF. The DNA of the CDR3 is TGTGCCAGCTCAGACGGGACAGGGGACACCGGGGAGCTGTTTTTT.

In this sample, this clone turned up a few times. This sequence joins TRBV11-2 and TRBJ1-5; unclear D gene. The CDR3 covers 15 residues. Trimming removed 1 base from V and 4 bases from J, with 11 bases in between. Germline loops: CDR1 SGHAT, CDR2 FQNNGV. The CDR3 DNA reads as TGTGCCAGCAGCTTAGTGGCGACACAGAATCAGCCCCAGCATTTT. It translates to CASSLVATQNQPQHF.

This rearrangement joins TRBV6-5 to TRBJ1-1; no reliable D call. Germline lookup yields CDR1 MNHEY and CDR2 SVGAGI. This CDR3 region has 15 residues. Between the trimmed V and J ends, which lost 3 bases and 3 bases, there was a span of 14 bases. The CDR3 bases are TGTGCCAGCAGTTATGGTCTGCGGGCAGACACTGAAGCTTTCTTT. Translating gives CASSYGLRADTEAFF.

This clone was picked up a small number of times. This chain uses TRBV9 with TRBJ2-1, with 10 bases lining up with TRBD2. This CDR3 comprises 17 residues. Germline-derived CDR1 and CDR2 are SGDLS and YYNGEE. V lost 0 bases to trimming and J lost 2 bases; unmatched junction nucleotides: 5. The CDR3 DNA sequence: TGTGCCAGCAGCGTAGGGACTAGCGGACGCCCCTACAATGAGCAGTTCTTC. Its protein product is CASSVGTSGRPYNEQFF.

This clone was counted a few times. The chain joins TRBV7-9 to TRBJ2-3, with D perhaps TRBD1 (7 bases). Germline CDR1 is SEHNR and CDR2 is FQNEAQ (reference sequence). Trimming shortened V by 5 bases and J by 6 bases, and 18 bases separated the two germline ends. CDR3 length equals 15 residues. Written as DNA, the CDR3 is TGTGCCAGCAGCCTCAGTAAGGGGGCGGGGGATACGCAGTATTTT. This gives the protein CASSLSKGAGDTQYF.

This clone has just a few counts. This sequence joins TRBV4-3 and TRBJ2-5; a possible D gene is TRBD2 (7 bases). Per the germline V gene, CDR1 is LGHNA and CDR2 is YSLEER. Trimming cost V 6 bases and J 5 bases, with 19 bases left between them. This CDR3 comprises 15 residues. The CDR3 nucleotides are TGCGCCAGCAGTCGTACGGGGGGCGCCGGGGAGACCCAGTACTTC. Translating it yields CASSRTGGAGETQYF.

The rearrangement uses TRBV5-4 and TRBJ2-1; the match to TRBD2 covers 10 bases. The CDR3 has 15 amino acids. In germline, CDR1 is SGHNT, CDR2 YYREEE (reference sequence). The V segment lost 6 bases and the J segment 3 bases; nucleotides outside the gene matches: 6. CDR3 residues: CASNLRLAGYNEQFF. CDR3 bases: TGTGCCAGCAACCTGAGACTAGCGGGCTACAATGAGCAGTTCTTC.

This clone has only a few counts. The chain combines TRBV13 with TRBJ2-5; tentatively, D is TRBD2 (6 bases). Germline assignment: CDR1 PRHDT and CDR2 FYEKMQ (reference sequence). CDR3 length equals 15 residues. V lost 4 bases and J lost 3, with 15 bases in between. CDR3 DNA: TGTGCCAGCAGCTCGTCCCGGGACTGGGAAGAGACCCAGTACTTC. It is translated as CASSSSRDWEETQYF.

V gene TRBV7-3 combines with J gene TRBJ2-1; weak D call: TRBD2 (5 bases). V lost 5 bases, J lost 13 bases, and 18 bases lay in between. This CDR3 is built from 13 residues. Germline CDR1 and CDR2: SGHTA and FQGTGA. The CDR3 nucleotides are TGTGCCAGCAGCCCCTCGGAAGGGAGTACCCAGTTCTTC. It encodes CASSPSEGSTQFF. The full variable domain, with the rest looked up from reference TRBV7-3 and TRBJ2-1, is GAGVSQTPSNKVTEKGKYVELRCDPISGHTALYWYRQSLGQGPEFLIYFQGTGAADDSGLPNDRFFAVRPEGSVSTLKIQRTERGDSAVYLCASSPSEGSTQFFGPGTRLTVL.

The gene calls are TRBV7-9 and TRBJ2-1; the match to TRBD2 covers 15 bases. CDR1 SEHNR and CDR2 FQNEAQ come from the germline V gene (reference sequence). The CDR3 consists of 16 residues. Losses at the gene ends were 4 bases for V and 7 bases for J; bases not matched to a gene: 5. In nucleotides, the CDR3 is TGTGCCAGCAGCTCCCCCGGGACTAGCGGGAGGAATGAGCAGTTCTTC. Translating gives CASSSPGTSGRNEQFF. The entire variable domain, with the rest obtained from reference TRBV7-9 and TRBJ2-1, is as follows: DTGVSQNPRHKITKRGQNVTFRCDPISEHNRLYWYRQTLGQGPEFLTYFQNEAQLEKSRLLSDRFSAERPKGSFSTLEIQRTEQGDSAMYLCASSSPGTSGRNEQFFGPGTRLTVL.

This chain links TRBV5-6 with TRBJ2-7; 10 bases align to TRBD1. The germline gives CDR1 SGHDT, CDR2 YYEEEE. The CDR3 runs 12 residues. CDR3 residues: CAGDRGSYEQYF. CDR3 DNA: TGTGCAGGGGACAGGGGCTCCTACGAGCAGTACTTC.

The genes are TRBV30 and TRBJ2-2; D may be TRBD2 (6 bases). In germline, CDR1 is GTSNPN, CDR2 SVGIG (reference sequence). The CDR3 is 14 amino acids. V lost 2 bases, J lost 8 bases, and 15 bases lay in between. Here the CDR3 reads CAWSWRDPTGELFF. CDR3 sequence (DNA): TGTGCCTGGAGTTGGCGGGACCCCACAGGGGAGCTGTTTTTT.

This CDR3 reads CASRRPGNNYGYTF. CDR3 bases: TGTGCCAGCCGACGACCAGGGAATAACTATGGCTACACCTTC. This rearrangement joins TRBV19 to TRBJ1-2; D is possibly TRBD1 (5 bases). Germline-derived CDR1 and CDR2 are LNHDA and SQIVND (reference sequence). V was trimmed by 9 bases and J by 1 base, leaving 15 bases between them. There are 14 residues in the CDR3.

The V gene is TRBV28, the J gene TRBJ2-2; TRBD2 aligns across 9 bases. There are 15 residues in the CDR3. Germline V lookup: CDR1 MDHEN, CDR2 SYDVKM. V was clipped by 6 bases and J by 7 bases; unmatched bases: 9. This chain's CDR3 is CASSFPGTSLGELFF. The CDR3 bases are TGTGCCAGCAGCTTTCCCGGGACTAGCCTCGGGGAGCTGTTTTTT. Combining the CDR3 with reference TRBV28 and TRBJ2-2 gives the whole variable domain DVKVTQSSRYLVKRTGEKVFLECVQDMDHENMFWYRQDPGLGLRLIYFSYDVKMKEKGDIPEGYSVSREKKERFSLILESASTNQTSMYLCASSFPGTSLGELFFGEGSRLTVL.

In its sample, this clone was seen a few times. V gene TRBV7-3 combines with J gene TRBJ2-1; 10 positions agree with TRBD2. The CDR3 is made up of 17 amino acids. Per germline, CDR1 SGHTA and CDR2 FQGTGA. The ends lost 5 bases at V and 4 bases at J; junction bases unmatched: 11. The CDR3 region is CASSPPIRSGGYNEQFF. The DNA for the CDR3 is TGTGCCAGCAGCCCCCCGATCCGTAGCGGGGGGTACAATGAGCAGTTCTTC.

This sequence joins TRBV6-6 and TRBJ2-3; 9 bases match TRBD2. The CDR3 runs 16 residues. The V gene's germline CDR1 is MNHNY and CDR2 SVGAGI (reference sequence). Unmatched junction bases numbered 9, after V lost 6 bases and J lost 2 bases. The CDR3 is CASRGGRAVTTDTQYF. CDR3 sequence (DNA): TGTGCCAGCAGGGGCGGGAGGGCCGTGACCACAGATACGCAGTATTTT.

This clone was picked up a small number of times. The chain uses TRBV4-3 and TRBJ2-7; 11 nucleotides line up with TRBD2. V lost 1 base and J lost 2; bases outside the gene matches: 7. The CDR3 consists of 17 residues. Germline values: CDR1 LGHNA, CDR2 YSLEER. CDR3: CASSQVITSGSPYEQYF. The CDR3, as DNA: TGCGCCAGCAGCCAAGTCATAACTAGCGGGAGTCCCTACGAGCAGTACTTC.

The rearrangement uses TRBV11-2 and TRBJ2-5, with D maybe TRBD2 (5 bases). The CDR3 runs 14 residues. V gave up 5 bases and J gave up 3 bases, with 13 bases separating them. The germline V gene encodes CDR1 SGHAT and CDR2 FQNNGV. CDR3 bases: TGTGCCAGCAGCCCTCGGACTGCTAAAGAGACCCAGTACTTC. It is translated as CASSPRTAKETQYF.

J is TRBJ2-3 and V is TRBV5-1; D is unclear. Between the trimmed V and J ends, which lost 3 bases and 1 base, there was a span of 6 bases. The CDR3 length is 13 residues. Germline loops: CDR1 SGHRS, CDR2 YFSETQ. The CDR3 protein is CASSSRGTDTQYF. CDR3 nucleotide sequence: TGCGCCAGCAGCTCTCGGGGCACAGATACGCAGTATTTT.

The rearrangement uses TRBV2 and TRBJ2-1; D not resolved. The germline V gene has CDR1 SNHLY and CDR2 FYNNEI. V was pared by 7 bases and J by 5 bases, with 15 bases between. The CDR3 length is 14 residues. The CDR3 DNA reads TGTGCCAGCATTCGAGTGATGTACGACAATGAGCAGTTCTTC. It translates to CASIRVMYDNEQFF.

This clone has only a few counts. Written as DNA, the CDR3 is TGCAGTGCTTCAGGGCCCTACGAGCAGTACTTC. Protein: CSASGPYEQYF. V usage is TRBV20-1 and J usage is TRBJ2-7; tentatively, D is TRBD1 (5 bases). Looked up from germline, CDR1 is DFQATT and CDR2 is SNEGSKA (reference sequence). The CDR3 is 11 residues long. Trimming left V 5 bases short and J 2 bases short, with 7 bases between.

The V and J genes are TRBV6-1 and TRBJ2-7; maybe TRBD1 (5 bases). The V end lost 1 base, the J end lost 3 bases, and 10 bases lay between the germline ends. Germline CDR1 and CDR2: MNHNS and SASEGT. The CDR3 has 14 residues. The CDR3 here is CASSEEGQSYEQYF. The CDR3 DNA is TGTGCCAGCAGTGAAGAGGGGCAGAGCTACGAGCAGTACTTC.

The sample holds a few counts of this clone. The genes are TRBV7-3 and TRBJ2-3; tentative D call: TRBD1 (5 bases). Germline V gene lookup returns CDR1 SGHTA and CDR2 FQGTGA. This CDR3 is 15 amino acids long. V lost 1 base to trimming and J lost 3 bases, with 11 bases between them. As DNA, the CDR3 is TGTGCCAGCAGCTTAAGGGGCGGTCCGACAGATACGCAGTATTTT. Protein product: CASSLRGGPTDTQYF.

The V call is TRBV23-1, the J call TRBJ2-5, with D possibly being TRBD1 (5 bases). TRBV23-1 is sorted into the ORF group, with uncertain function. The V and J ends lost 4 bases and 1 base respectively, with 13 bases between them. The CDR3 covers 15 residues. As DNA, the CDR3 is TGCGCCAGCAGTCCCCGTAGACAGTTCCAAGAGACCCAGTACTTC. As protein: CASSPRRQFQETQYF.

V usage is TRBV7-2 and J usage is TRBJ2-7; 7 bases match TRBD1. In germline, CDR1 is SGHTA, CDR2 FQGNSA. The CDR3 spans 12 residues. V shed 5 bases, J shed 10 bases, and the junction held 8 bases outside the gene matches. This CDR3 is CASSLDRDRQYF. CDR3 sequence (DNA): TGTGCCAGCAGCCTCGACCGGGACAGACAGTACTTC.

The genes are TRBV7-9 and TRBJ2-1; D ambiguous. This CDR3 spans 15 amino acids. Germline V gene sequence: CDR1 SEHNR, CDR2 FQNEAQ (reference sequence). The germline V and J ends were trimmed by 5 bases and 3 bases, with 14 bases remaining between them. Here the CDR3 reads CASSPMAVGYNEQFF. For the CDR3, the DNA is TGTGCCAGCAGCCCCATGGCGGTGGGCTACAATGAGCAGTTCTTC.

This clone has a handful of counts. The chain recombines TRBV9 with TRBJ2-7; possibly TRBD1 for D (5 bases). Germline lookup yields CDR1 SGDLS and CDR2 YYNGEE. The CDR3 sequence is 12 residues long. Trimming removed 5 bases at V and 5 bases at J, with 11 bases between. CDR3 sequence: CASSPTGHEQYF. In nucleotides, the CDR3 is TGTGCCAGCAGTCCTACAGGACACGAGCAGTACTTC.